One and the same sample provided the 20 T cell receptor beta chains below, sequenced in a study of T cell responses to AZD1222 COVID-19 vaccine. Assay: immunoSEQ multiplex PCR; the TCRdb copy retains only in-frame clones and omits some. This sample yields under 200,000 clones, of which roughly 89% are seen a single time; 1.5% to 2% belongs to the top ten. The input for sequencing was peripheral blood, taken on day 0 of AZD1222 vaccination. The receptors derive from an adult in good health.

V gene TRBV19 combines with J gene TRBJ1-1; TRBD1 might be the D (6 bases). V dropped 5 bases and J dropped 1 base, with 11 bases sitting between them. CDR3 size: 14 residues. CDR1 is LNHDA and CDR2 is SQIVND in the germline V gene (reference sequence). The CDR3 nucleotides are TGTGCCAGTAGTTCATGGACAGAGAACACTGAAGCTTTCTTT. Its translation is CASSSWTENTEAFF.

The CDR3 spells CASSEGTGDNSPLHF. The CDR3, as DNA: TGTGCCAGCAGTGAAGGGACAGGGGATAATTCACCCCTCCACTTT. V is TRBV2 and J is TRBJ1-6; 9 bases line up with TRBD1. V shed 1 base, J shed 5 bases, and the junction held 0 bases outside the gene matches. Germline values: CDR1 SNHLY, CDR2 FYNNEI. CDR3 length: 15 amino acids.

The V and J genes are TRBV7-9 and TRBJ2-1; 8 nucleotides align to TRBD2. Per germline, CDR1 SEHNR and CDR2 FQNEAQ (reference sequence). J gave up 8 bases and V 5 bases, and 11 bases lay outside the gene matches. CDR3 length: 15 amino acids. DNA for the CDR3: TGTGCCAGCAGCGCAAGCGGGAGAGCCTCGGATGAGCAGTTCTTC. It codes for CASSASGRASDEQFF.

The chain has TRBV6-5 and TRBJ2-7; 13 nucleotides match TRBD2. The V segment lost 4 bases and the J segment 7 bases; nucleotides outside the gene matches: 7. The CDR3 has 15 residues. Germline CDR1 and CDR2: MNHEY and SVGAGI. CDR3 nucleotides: TGTGCCAGCAGTTCCCGACTAGCGGGAGGTCGAGAGCAGTACTTC. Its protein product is CASSSRLAGGREQYF.

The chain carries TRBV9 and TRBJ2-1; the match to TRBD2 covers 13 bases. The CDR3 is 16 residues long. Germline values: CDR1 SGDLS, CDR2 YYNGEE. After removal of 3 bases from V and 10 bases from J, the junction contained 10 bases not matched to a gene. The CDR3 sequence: CASSEAGLAGAREQFF. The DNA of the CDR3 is TGTGCCAGCAGCGAGGCAGGACTAGCGGGAGCAAGGGAGCAGTTCTTC. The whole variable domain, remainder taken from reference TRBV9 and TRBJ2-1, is DSGVTQTPKHLITATGQRVTLRCSPRSGDLSVYWYQQSLDQGLQFLIQYYNGEERAKGNILERFSAQQFPDLHSELNLSSLELGDSALYFCASSEAGLAGAREQFFGPGTRLTVL.

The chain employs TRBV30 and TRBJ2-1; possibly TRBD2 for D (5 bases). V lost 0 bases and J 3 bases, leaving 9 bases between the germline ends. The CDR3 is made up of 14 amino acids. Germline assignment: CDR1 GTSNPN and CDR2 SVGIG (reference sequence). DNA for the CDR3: TGTGCCTGGAGTGTACGGGGAATCTACAATGAGCAGTTCTTC. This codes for CAWSVRGIYNEQFF.

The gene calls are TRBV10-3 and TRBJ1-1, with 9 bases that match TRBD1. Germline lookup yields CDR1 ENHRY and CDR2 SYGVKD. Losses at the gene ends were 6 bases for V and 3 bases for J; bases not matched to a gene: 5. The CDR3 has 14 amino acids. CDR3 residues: CAIRGQGGDTEAFF. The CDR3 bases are TGTGCCATCAGGGGACAGGGAGGGGACACTGAAGCTTTCTTT.

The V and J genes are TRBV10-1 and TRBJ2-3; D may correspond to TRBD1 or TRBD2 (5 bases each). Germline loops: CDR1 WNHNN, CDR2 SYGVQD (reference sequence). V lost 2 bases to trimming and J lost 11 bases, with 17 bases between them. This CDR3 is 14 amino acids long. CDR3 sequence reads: CASSEEGQGIKQYF. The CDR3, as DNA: TGCGCCAGCAGTGAGGAGGGCCAGGGTATAAAGCAGTATTTT.

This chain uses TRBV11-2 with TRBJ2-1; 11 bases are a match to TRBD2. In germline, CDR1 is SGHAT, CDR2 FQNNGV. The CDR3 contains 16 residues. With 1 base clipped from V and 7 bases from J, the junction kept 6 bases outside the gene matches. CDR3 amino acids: CASSLVPSGGSNEQFF. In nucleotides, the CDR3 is TGTGCCAGCAGCTTAGTTCCTAGCGGGGGGTCAAATGAGCAGTTCTTC.

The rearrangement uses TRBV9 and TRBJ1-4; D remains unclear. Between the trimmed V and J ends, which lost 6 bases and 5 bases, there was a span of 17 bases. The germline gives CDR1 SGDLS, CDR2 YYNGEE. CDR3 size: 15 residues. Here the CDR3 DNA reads TGTGCCAGCACCCCCTCCCCGGGCAGGAATGAAAAACTGTTTTTT. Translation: CASTPSPGRNEKLFF.

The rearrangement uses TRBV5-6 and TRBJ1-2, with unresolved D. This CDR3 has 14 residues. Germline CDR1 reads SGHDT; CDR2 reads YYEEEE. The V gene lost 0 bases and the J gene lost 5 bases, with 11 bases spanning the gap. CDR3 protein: CASSLGRTGYGYTF. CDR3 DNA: TGTGCCAGCAGCTTGGGTCGAACTGGATATGGCTACACCTTC.

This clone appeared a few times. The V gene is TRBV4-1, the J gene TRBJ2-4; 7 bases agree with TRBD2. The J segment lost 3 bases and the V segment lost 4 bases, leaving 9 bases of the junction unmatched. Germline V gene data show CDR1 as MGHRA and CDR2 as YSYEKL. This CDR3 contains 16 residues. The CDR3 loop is CASSPTAGWVKNIQYF. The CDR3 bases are TGCGCCAGCAGCCCCACAGCGGGATGGGTCAAAAACATTCAGTACTTC.

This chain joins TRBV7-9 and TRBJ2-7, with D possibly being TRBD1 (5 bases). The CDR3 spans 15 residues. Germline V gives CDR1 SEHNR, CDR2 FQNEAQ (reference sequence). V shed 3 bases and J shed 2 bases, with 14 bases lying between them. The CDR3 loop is CASSFGQGRTYEQYF. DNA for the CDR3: TGTGCCAGCAGCTTTGGTCAGGGTCGGACCTACGAGCAGTACTTC. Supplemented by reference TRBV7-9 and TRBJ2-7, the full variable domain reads DTGVSQNPRHKITKRGQNVTFRCDPISEHNRLYWYRQTLGQGPEFLTYFQNEAQLEKSRLLSDRFSAERPKGSFSTLEIQRTEQGDSAMYLCASSFGQGRTYEQYFGPGTRLTVT.

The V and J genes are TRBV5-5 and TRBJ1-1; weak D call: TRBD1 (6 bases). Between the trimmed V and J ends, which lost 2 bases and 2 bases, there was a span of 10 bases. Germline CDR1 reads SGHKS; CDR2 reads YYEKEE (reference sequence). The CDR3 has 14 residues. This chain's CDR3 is CASSFRGPNTEAFF. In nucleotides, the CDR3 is TGTGCCAGCAGCTTCAGGGGACCCAACACTGAAGCTTTCTTT.

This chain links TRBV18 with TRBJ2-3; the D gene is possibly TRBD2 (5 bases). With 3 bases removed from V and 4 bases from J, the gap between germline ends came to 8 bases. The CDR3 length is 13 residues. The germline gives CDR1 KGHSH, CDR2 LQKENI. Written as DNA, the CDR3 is TGTGCCAGCTCACCGAGGGAGTCAGATACGCAGTATTTT. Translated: CASSPRESDTQYF.

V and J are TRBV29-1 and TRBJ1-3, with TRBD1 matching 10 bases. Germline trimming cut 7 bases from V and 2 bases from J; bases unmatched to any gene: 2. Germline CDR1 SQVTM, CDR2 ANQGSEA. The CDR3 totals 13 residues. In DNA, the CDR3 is TGCAGCGCGGGACAGGGGACTGGAAACACCATATATTTT. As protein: CSAGQGTGNTIYF.

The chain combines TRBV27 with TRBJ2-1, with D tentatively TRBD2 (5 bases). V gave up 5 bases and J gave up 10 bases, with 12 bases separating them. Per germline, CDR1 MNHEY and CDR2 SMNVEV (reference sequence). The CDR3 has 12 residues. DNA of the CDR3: TGTGCCAGCAGTGGGGTGGGCGGGGAGCAGTTCTTC. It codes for CASSGVGGEQFF.

The CDR3 DNA reads TGTGCCAGCAGTTACTCGAGGTCTAGCGGGGATACAGATACGCAGTATTTT. Amino acid sequence: CASSYSRSSGDTDTQYF. The V gene is TRBV6-2 or TRBV6-3, the J gene TRBJ2-3; TRBD2 matches at 9 bases. Germline assignment: CDR1 MNHEY and CDR2 SVGEGT. Germline trimming cut 0 bases from V and 3 bases from J; bases unmatched to any gene: 7. CDR3 length: 17 residues.

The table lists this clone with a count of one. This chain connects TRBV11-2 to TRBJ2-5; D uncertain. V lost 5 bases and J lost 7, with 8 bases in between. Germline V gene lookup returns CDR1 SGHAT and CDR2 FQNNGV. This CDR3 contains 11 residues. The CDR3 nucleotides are TGTGCCAGCAGCCACGGTTGGACCCAGTACTTC. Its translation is CASSHGWTQYF.

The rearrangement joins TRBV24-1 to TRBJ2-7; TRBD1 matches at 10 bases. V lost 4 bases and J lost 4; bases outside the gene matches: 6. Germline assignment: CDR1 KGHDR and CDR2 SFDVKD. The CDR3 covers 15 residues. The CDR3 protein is CATSEFRDRGYEQYF. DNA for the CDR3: TGTGCCACCAGTGAGTTTCGGGACAGGGGTTACGAGCAGTACTTC.